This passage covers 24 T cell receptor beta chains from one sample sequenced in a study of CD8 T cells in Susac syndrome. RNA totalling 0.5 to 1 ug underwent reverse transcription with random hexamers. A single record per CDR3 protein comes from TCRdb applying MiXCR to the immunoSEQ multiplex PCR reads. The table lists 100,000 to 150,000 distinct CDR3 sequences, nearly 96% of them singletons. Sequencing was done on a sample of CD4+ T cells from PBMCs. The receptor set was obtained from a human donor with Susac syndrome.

CDR3 nucleotides: TGTGCCAGTAGCCGGACGGGATTCGAGAACACTGAAGCTTTCTTT. Protein: CASSRTGFENTEAFF. V gene TRBV19 combines with J gene TRBJ1-1; the D is unclear. CDR1 is LNHDA and CDR2 is SQIVND in the germline V gene (reference sequence). This CDR3 spans 15 amino acids. V lost 6 bases and J lost 1, with 15 bases in between.

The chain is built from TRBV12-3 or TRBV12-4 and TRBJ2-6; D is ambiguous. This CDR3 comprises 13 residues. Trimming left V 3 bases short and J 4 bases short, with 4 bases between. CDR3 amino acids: CASSFRGANVLTF. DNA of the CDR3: TGTGCCAGCAGTTTTCGCGGGGCCAACGTCCTGACTTTC.

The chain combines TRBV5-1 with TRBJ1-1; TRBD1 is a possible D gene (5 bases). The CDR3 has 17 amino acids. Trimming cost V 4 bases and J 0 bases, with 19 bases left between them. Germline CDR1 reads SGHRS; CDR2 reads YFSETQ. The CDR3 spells CASSRSGTPSLNTEAFF. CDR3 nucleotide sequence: TGCGCCAGCAGCAGATCCGGGACCCCCTCATTGAACACTGAAGCTTTCTTT.

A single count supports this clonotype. CDR3 protein: CAWSVGQRNEQFF. In DNA, the CDR3 is TGTGCCTGGAGTGTAGGACAGAGGAATGAGCAGTTCTTC. This chain connects TRBV30 to TRBJ2-1, with D possibly TRBD1 on 6 matching bases. Germline CDR1 and CDR2: GTSNPN and SVGIG (reference sequence). The ends were cut back, 0 bases at V and 7 bases at J, with 10 bases in the middle. The CDR3 totals 13 residues.

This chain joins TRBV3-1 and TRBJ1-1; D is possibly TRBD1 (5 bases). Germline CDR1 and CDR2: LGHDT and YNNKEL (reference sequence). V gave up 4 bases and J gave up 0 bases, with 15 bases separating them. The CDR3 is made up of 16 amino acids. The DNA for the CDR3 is TGTGCCAGCAGCCCGCGACAGCCTGCCATGAACACTGAAGCTTTCTTT. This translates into CASSPRQPAMNTEAFF.

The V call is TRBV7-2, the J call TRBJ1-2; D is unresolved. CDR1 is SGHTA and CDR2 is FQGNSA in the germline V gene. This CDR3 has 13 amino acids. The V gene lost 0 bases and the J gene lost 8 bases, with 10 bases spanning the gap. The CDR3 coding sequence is TGTGCCAGCAGCTTAGCTGGTTTTGGCGGCTACACCTTC. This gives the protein CASSLAGFGGYTF.

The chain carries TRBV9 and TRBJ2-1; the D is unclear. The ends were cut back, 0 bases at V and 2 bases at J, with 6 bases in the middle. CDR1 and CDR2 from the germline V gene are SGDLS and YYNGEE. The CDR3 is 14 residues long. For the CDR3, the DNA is TGTGCCAGCAGCGTAGCGTCCACCTACAATGAGCAGTTCTTC. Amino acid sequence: CASSVASTYNEQFF.

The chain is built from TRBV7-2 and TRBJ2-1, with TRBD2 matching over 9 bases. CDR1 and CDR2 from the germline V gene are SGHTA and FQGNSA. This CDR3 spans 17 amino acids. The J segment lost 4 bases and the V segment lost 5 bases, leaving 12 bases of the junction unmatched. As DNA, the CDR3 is TGTGCCAGCAGCCCCCGGTATAGCGGGAGCAGATACAATGAGCAGTTCTTC. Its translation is CASSPRYSGSRYNEQFF.

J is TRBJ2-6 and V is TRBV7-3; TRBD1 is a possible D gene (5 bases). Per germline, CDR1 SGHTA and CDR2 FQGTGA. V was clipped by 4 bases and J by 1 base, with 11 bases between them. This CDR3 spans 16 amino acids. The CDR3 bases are TGTGCCAGCAGCTCCAGGGCCGGATCTGGGGCCAACGTCCTGACTTTC. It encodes CASSSRAGSGANVLTF.

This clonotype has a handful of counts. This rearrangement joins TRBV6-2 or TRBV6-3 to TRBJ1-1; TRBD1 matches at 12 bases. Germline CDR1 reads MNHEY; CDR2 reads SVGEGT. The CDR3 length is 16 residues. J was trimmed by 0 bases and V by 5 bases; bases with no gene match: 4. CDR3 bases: TGTGCCAGCAGTCCGGGGACAGGGGGCCTGAACACTGAAGCTTTCTTT. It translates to CASSPGTGGLNTEAFF.

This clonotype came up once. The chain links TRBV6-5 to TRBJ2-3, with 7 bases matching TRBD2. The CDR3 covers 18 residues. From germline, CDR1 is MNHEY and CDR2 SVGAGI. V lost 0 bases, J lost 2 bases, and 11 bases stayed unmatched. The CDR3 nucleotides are TGTGCCAGCAGTTACTCGATTGCGGCGGGAGTGGCCACAGATACGCAGTATTTT. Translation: CASSYSIAAGVATDTQYF.

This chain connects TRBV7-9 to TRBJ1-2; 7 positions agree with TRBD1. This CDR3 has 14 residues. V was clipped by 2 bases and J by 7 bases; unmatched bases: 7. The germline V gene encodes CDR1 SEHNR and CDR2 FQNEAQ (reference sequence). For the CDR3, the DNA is TGTGCCAGCAGCTTAATGACAGGGAGAGCTGGCTACACCTTC. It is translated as CASSLMTGRAGYTF.

The CDR3, as DNA: TGTGCCAGCAGGTCATTGGGGGGACTGACCGGAACCACCGGGGAGCTGTTTTTT. It translates to CASRSLGGLTGTTGELFF. The chain has TRBV4-2 and TRBJ2-2; D possibly corresponds to TRBD2 (6 bases). The CDR3 is 18 amino acids. Germline CDR1 LGHNA, CDR2 YNFKEQ. The germline V and J ends were trimmed by 6 bases and 4 bases, with 24 bases remaining between them.

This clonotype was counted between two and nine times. DNA for the CDR3: TGTGCCAGCAGCCGTTTAGCGGGAGGCTTAACCGGGGAGCTGTTTTTT. This sequence encodes CASSRLAGGLTGELFF. The chain carries TRBV5-6 and TRBJ2-2; 10 bases line up with TRBD2. The CDR3 spans 16 residues. Germline V gene lookup returns CDR1 SGHDT and CDR2 YYEEEE. J lost 5 bases, V lost 4 bases, and 8 bases had no gene match. Full variable domain (outside the CDR3, taken from reference TRBV5-6 and TRBJ2-2): DAGVTQSPTHLIKTRGQQVTLRCSPKSGHDTVSWYQQALGQGPQFIFQYYEEEERQRGNFPDRFSGHQFPNYSSELNVNALLLGDSALYLCASSRLAGGLTGELFFGEGSRLTVL.

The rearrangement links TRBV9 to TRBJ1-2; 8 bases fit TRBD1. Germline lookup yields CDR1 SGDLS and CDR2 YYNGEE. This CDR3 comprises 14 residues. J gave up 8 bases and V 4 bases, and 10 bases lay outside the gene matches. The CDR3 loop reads CASSRGGQDGGYTF. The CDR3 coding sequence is TGTGCCAGCAGCCGGGGGGGACAGGACGGCGGCTACACCTTC.

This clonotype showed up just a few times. Written as DNA, the CDR3 is TGTGCCAGCAGCCCGACGGACTGGGCCAACGTCCTGACTTTC. Translating gives CASSPTDWANVLTF. The chain employs TRBV7-8 and TRBJ2-6; a weak D match, TRBD2 (5 bases). Trimming pared 5 bases from V and 5 bases from J, leaving 10 bases between. Germline CDR1 is SGHVS and CDR2 is FQNEAQ. The CDR3 spans 14 residues.

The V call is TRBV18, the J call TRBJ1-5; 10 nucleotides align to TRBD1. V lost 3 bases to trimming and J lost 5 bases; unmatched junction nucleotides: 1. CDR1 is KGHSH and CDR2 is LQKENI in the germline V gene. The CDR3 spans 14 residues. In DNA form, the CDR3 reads TGTGCCAGCTCACCGGGGACAGGGGATCAGCCCCAGCATTTT. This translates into CASSPGTGDQPQHF.

CDR3 sequence: CASSERTNTDTQYF. The CDR3 DNA follows: TGTGCCAGCAGTGAACGGACAAACACAGATACGCAGTATTTT. The chain links TRBV25-1 to TRBJ2-3, with D maybe TRBD1 (5 bases). Germline values: CDR1 MGHDK, CDR2 SYGVNS. V was trimmed by 2 bases and J by 2 bases, leaving 8 bases between them. The CDR3 length is 14 residues.

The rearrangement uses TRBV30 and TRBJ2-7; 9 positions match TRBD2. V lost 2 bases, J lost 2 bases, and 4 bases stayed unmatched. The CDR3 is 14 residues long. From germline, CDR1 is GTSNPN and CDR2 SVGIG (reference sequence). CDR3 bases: TGTGCCTGGAGTACGGGACTAGCACCCTACGAGCAGTACTTC. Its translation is CAWSTGLAPYEQYF.

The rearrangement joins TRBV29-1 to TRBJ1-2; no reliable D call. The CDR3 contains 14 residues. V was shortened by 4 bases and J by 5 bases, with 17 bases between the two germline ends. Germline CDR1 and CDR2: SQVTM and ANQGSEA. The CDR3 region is CSVVRPDLLYGYTF. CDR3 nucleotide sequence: TGCAGCGTTGTTCGGCCAGACTTATTATATGGCTACACCTTC.

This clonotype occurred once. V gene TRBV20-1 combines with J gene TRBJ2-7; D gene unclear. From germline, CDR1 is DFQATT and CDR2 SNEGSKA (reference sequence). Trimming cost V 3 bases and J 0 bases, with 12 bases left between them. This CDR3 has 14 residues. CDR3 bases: TGCAGTGCTAGTAAAAGCGAATTCTCCTACGAGCAGTACTTC. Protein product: CSASKSEFSYEQYF.

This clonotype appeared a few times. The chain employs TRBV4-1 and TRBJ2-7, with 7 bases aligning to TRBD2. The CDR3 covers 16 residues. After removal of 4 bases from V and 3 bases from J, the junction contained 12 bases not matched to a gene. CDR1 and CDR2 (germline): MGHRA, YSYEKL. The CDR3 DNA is TGCGCCAGCAGCCCCGGGAAGCAGCGGGGTTACTACGAGCAGTACTTC. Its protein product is CASSPGKQRGYYEQYF.

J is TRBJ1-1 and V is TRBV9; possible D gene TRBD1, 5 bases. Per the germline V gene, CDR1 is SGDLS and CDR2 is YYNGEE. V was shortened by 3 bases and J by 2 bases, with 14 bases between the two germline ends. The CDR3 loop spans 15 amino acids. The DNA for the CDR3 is TGTGCCAGCAGCGAGAGAGGCAGGGCCAACACTGAAGCTTTCTTT. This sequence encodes CASSERGRANTEAFF.

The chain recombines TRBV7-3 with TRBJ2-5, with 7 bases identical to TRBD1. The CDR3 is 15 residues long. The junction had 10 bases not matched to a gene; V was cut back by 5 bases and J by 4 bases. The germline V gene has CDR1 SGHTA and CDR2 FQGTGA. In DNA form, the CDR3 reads TGTGCCAGCAGCCCGACGACAGGGCTACGAGAGACCCAGTACTTC. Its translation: CASSPTTGLRETQYF.